Sequencing of this T cell receptor (beta chain) was carried out in a study of T cell responses to AZD1222 COVID-19 vaccine. Germline values: CDR1 MNHEY, CDR2 SVGEGT. V was shortened by 0 bases and J by 0 bases, with 13 bases between the two germline ends. CDR3 length: 17 residues. Points on this clone: Antigen unknown.

Profiled with immunoSEQ multiplex PCR; TCRdb holds only in-frame clones, not every one. The table lists 65,000 to 80,000 clones, under 95% of them singletons. Study outcomes and limitations: Spike-specific TCR breadth and depth grew following two AZD1222 doses. Clonal diversity may have been underestimated in mostly white British donors. At baseline, seropositivity was found in only a handful of AZD1222 recipients. Every sample of the repertoires postdated the peak T cell response.

V and J are TRBV6-2 or TRBV6-3 and TRBJ2-3; D may correspond to TRBD1 or TRBD2 (5 bases each). The source is an adult in good health. This material consisted of peripheral blood, taken on day 0 of MenACWY control vaccination. The DNA for the CDR3 is TGTGCCAGCAGTTACTCATTCGGGACGGCTAGCACAGATACGCAGTATTTT. It codes for CASSYSFGTASTDTQYF.